The rows below give T cell receptor beta chains drawn from one sample of a study of post-analysis software for immune sequencing data. TCRdb called the PCR reads again in MiXCR, with one record for every CDR3 protein. The sample has around 700,000 distinct CDR3 sequences; 59% are singletons. Specimen: blood. The source is a girl between 2 and 10 years old with multiple sclerosis. CDR3s include the opening cysteine and the closing phenylalanine or tryptophan. A D gene is named only where the DNA matches it firmly. Only part of the rows carry a size: once, few, many, or a class if the clone is expanded.

V gene	clone size	J gene	D gene	CDR3 protein	CDR3 DNA
TRBV12-3/TRBV12-4	.	TRBJ1-1	.	CASSLIVMNTEAFF	TGTGCCAGCAGTTTAATCGTGATGAACACTGAAGCTTTCTTT
TRBV25-1	.	TRBJ2-5	TRBD2	CASSESNGGETQYF	TGTGCCAGCAGTGAATCCAACGGGGGGGAGACCCAGTACTTC
TRBV9	.	TRBJ2-5	TRBD2	CASSVLAGARGETQYF	TGTGCCAGCAGCGTACTAGCGGGAGCCCGGGGGGAGACCCAGTACTTC
TRBV28	few	TRBJ2-7	TRBD2	CASRTLTSGANEQYF	TGTGCCAGCAGGACGCTGACTAGCGGAGCCAACGAGCAGTACTTC
TRBV29-1	.	TRBJ1-4	.	CSVTAAVATNEKLFF	TGCAGCGTTACAGCGGCAGTGGCAACTAATGAAAAACTGTTTTTT
TRBV7-2	once	TRBJ1-2	.	CASSLDRGFYGYTF	TGTGCCAGCAGCTTAGATCGAGGTTTCTATGGCTACACCTTC
TRBV6-5	.	TRBJ2-7	TRBD1	CASSLNPTGTYEQYF	TGTGCCAGCAGTCTCAACCCGACAGGGACCTACGAGCAGTACTTC
TRBV7-2	few	TRBJ2-1	.	CASSPRGRRSYNEQFF	TGTGCCAGCAGCCCCCGGGGACGACGCTCCTACAATGAGCAGTTCTTC
TRBV3-1	.	TRBJ2-1	TRBD2	CASSQGTSAYNEQFF	TGTGCCAGCAGCCAAGGCACTAGCGCCTACAATGAGCAGTTCTTC
TRBV11-2	few	TRBJ2-5	.	CASSLRQVAKETQYF	TGTGCCAGCAGCCTGCGACAGGTCGCTAAAGAGACCCAGTACTTC
TRBV7-2	.	TRBJ2-1	TRBD2	CASGIATSEYNEQFF	TGTGCCAGCGGCATCGCGACTAGCGAGTACAATGAGCAGTTCTTC
TRBV12-3/TRBV12-4	.	TRBJ2-6	.	CASSLPEGAGANVLTF	TGTGCCAGCAGTTTACCGGAGGGCGCTGGGGCCAACGTCCTGACTTTC
TRBV3-1	.	TRBJ2-2	TRBD2	CASSPNLAGGWTGELFF	TGTGCCAGCAGCCCCAACCTAGCGGGAGGGTGGACCGGGGAGCTGTTTTTT
TRBV7-9	.	TRBJ1-1	.	CASKAPGGASGTEAFF	TGTGCCAGCAAAGCCCCGGGGGGCGCGTCGGGGACTGAAGCTTTCTTT
TRBV5-1	.	TRBJ2-1	.	CASSTPTGNKFF	TGCGCCAGCAGCACCCCAACAGGGAATAAGTTCTTC
TRBV5-1	.	TRBJ2-5	.	CASSLAGWETQYF	TGCGCCAGCAGCTTGGCAGGGTGGGAGACCCAGTACTTC
TRBV11-2	.	TRBJ2-1	.	CTSNAGPYNEQFF	TGTACCAGCAACGCGGGGCCCTACAATGAGCAGTTCTTC
TRBV20-1	few	TRBJ1-2	.	CSAGTASRLVSYTF	TGCAGTGCTGGGACCGCTTCCCGGCTAGTAAGCTACACCTTC
TRBV6-5	.	TRBJ2-7	.	CASSYSHPLGEQYF	TGTGCCAGCAGTTACTCGCACCCCCTGGGCGAGCAGTACTTC
TRBV6-5	.	TRBJ2-1	TRBD2	CASKATSGDLYNEQFF	TGTGCCAGCAAGGCGACTAGCGGCGACTTATACAATGAGCAGTTCTTC
TRBV20-1	few	TRBJ2-3	.	CSARSVWNTDTQYF	TGCAGTGCTAGATCGGTCTGGAACACAGATACGCAGTATTTT
TRBV29-1	.	TRBJ1-2	TRBD1	CSVASGGYGYTF	TGCAGCGTTGCTTCAGGGGGCTATGGCTACACCTTC
TRBV7-2	.	TRBJ2-5	.	CASSTYLTVGETQYF	TGTGCCAGCAGTACCTACCTAACGGTGGGGGAGACCCAGTACTTC
TRBV6-5	.	TRBJ2-2	.	CASSSRGGQSNAGELFF	TGTGCCAGCAGTTCGAGGGGGGGACAATCGAACGCCGGGGAGCTGTTTTTT
TRBV6-5	.	TRBJ2-1	TRBD1	CASSRRRQGCNEQFF	TGTGCCAGCAGTCGCCGAAGACAGGGGTGCAATGAGCAGTTCTTC
TRBV5-6	few	TRBJ2-5	TRBD2	CASSAGLAPIQETQYF	TGTGCCAGCAGCGCGGGACTAGCGCCGATACAAGAGACCCAGTACTTC
TRBV7-8	.	TRBJ2-7	.	CASSLIPTYEQYF	TGTGCCAGCAGCTTAATCCCAACCTACGAGCAGTACTTC
TRBV5-1	.	TRBJ2-4	.	CASSFAGGDIQYF	TGCGCCAGCAGCTTCGCGGGTGGAGACATTCAGTACTTC
TRBV7-3	.	TRBJ2-1	.	CASSLRGVQGGNEQFF	TGTGCCAGCAGCTTAAGAGGAGTCCAGGGTGGAAATGAGCAGTTCTTC
TRBV20-1	.	TRBJ2-3	TRBD2	CSARLAGVDTQYF	TGCAGTGCCAGACTAGCGGGAGTAGATACGCAGTATTTT
TRBV4-1	many	TRBJ2-7	TRBD2	CASSQDLASGSYEQYF	TGCGCCAGCAGCCAAGATCTGGCTAGCGGGAGCTACGAGCAGTACTTC
TRBV5-5	few	TRBJ1-6	.	CASSHTGPPLVTLHF	TGTGCCAGCAGCCACACAGGGCCCCCCCTTGTGACCCTCCACTTT
TRBV12-3/TRBV12-4	.	TRBJ2-4	TRBD1	CASRAAGTGSSIQYF	TGTGCCAGCAGGGCCGCAGGGACAGGGTCATCCATTCAGTACTTC
TRBV12-3/TRBV12-4	once	TRBJ2-7	.	CASSGSPDGFYEQYF	TGTGCCAGCAGTGGTTCTCCGGACGGATTCTACGAGCAGTACTTC
TRBV12-3/TRBV12-4	.	TRBJ2-4	TRBD1	CASVSRDRGNIQYF	TGTGCCAGCGTGTCGAGGGACAGGGGGAACATTCAGTACTTC
TRBV5-6	once	TRBJ1-1	TRBD1	CASSFRDRVNTEAFF	TGTGCCAGCAGCTTCCGGGACAGGGTGAACACTGAAGCTTTCTTT
TRBV20-1	few	TRBJ2-6	.	CSARGGANVLTF	TGCAGTGCTAGGGGTGGGGCCAACGTCCTGACTTTC
TRBV6-5	few	TRBJ2-7	.	CASSEDYYEQYF	TGTGCCAGCAGTGAGGACTACTACGAGCAGTACTTC
TRBV4-2	.	TRBJ2-5	TRBD2	CASSQDPPGGGYQETQYF	TGTGCCAGCAGCCAAGACCCCCCCGGCGGGGGGTACCAAGAGACCCAGTACTTC
TRBV6-5	few	TRBJ2-5	TRBD2	CASSYIGLAGEETQYF	TGTGCCAGCAGCTACATCGGACTAGCGGGAGAGGAGACCCAGTACTTC
TRBV7-9	.	TRBJ1-2	.	CASSLSWPDTWMGYTF	TGTGCCAGCAGCTTAAGTTGGCCGGACACCTGGATGGGCTACACCTTC
TRBV12-3/TRBV12-4	.	TRBJ2-3	.	CASSLYLGSVPDTQYF	TGTGCCAGCAGTTTATATTTAGGGTCAGTCCCAGATACGCAGTATTTT
TRBV7-9	.	TRBJ1-2	.	CASSLVRTAKNYGYTF	TGTGCCAGCAGCTTAGTGCGGACAGCTAAGAACTATGGCTACACCTTC
TRBV7-7	.	TRBJ2-5	TRBD2	CASSLVVAGGYQETQYF	TGTGCTAGCAGCTTAGTTGTAGCGGGAGGTTACCAAGAGACCCAGTACTTC
TRBV20-1	.	TRBJ2-1	.	CSARDLFEEYNEQFF	TGCAGTGCTAGAGATCTGTTCGAGGAATACAATGAGCAGTTCTTC
TRBV7-2	.	TRBJ1-6	TRBD1	CASSLYRQGYSPLHF	TGTGCCAGCAGCTTATACAGACAGGGGTATTCACCCCTCCACTTT
TRBV4-2	.	TRBJ2-3	.	CASSPRDTRTDTQYF	TGTGCCAGCAGCCCGCGGGACACTCGCACAGATACGCAGTATTTT
TRBV4-3	.	TRBJ1-4	.	CASSQDNRRVGGEKLFF	TGCGCCAGCAGCCAAGATAATAGAAGGGTAGGGGGAGAAAAACTGTTTTTT
TRBV4-2	.	TRBJ2-2	TRBD2	CASSQDQAGEPTGELFF	TGTGCCAGCAGCCAAGATCAAGCGGGGGAACCCACCGGGGAGCTGTTTTTT
TRBV4-3	few	TRBJ1-1	.	CASSQVGFKTAFF	TGCGCCAGCAGCCAAGTTGGCTTTAAGACAGCTTTCTTT
TRBV5-1	.	TRBJ2-7	TRBD2	CASSPGGPPYEQYF	TGCGCCAGCAGCCCGGGGGGTCCTCCATACGAGCAGTACTTC